One sample yielded the 22 T cell receptor beta chains listed below, sequenced in a study of T cell changes during pregnancy in multiple sclerosis. The method was immunoSEQ multiplex PCR; TCRdb's version includes in-frame clones alone and lacks a portion of them. This repertoire shows 85,000 to 130,000 clones, about 90% found once; its top ten account for 1.6%. The sample consisted of peripheral blood, taken after pregnancy. These receptors came from a female donor with multiple sclerosis, enrolled in a pregnancy study.

The chain combines TRBV11-2 with TRBJ2-5, with 10 bases that match TRBD2. Germline CDR1 reads SGHAT; CDR2 reads FQNNGV. This CDR3 has 15 amino acids. With V trimmed by 6 bases and J by 4 bases, 8 bases remained unmatched. CDR3 sequence reads: CASSNRVAGGETQYF. CDR3 sequence (DNA): TGTGCCAGCAGTAACCGAGTAGCGGGAGGAGAGACCCAGTACTTC. The full variable domain, with the rest looked up from reference TRBV11-2 and TRBJ2-5, is EAGVAQSPRYKIIEKRQSVAFWCNPISGHATLYWYQQILGQGPKLLIQFQNNGVVDDSQLPKDRFSAERLKGVDSTLKIQPAKLEDSAVYLCASSNRVAGGETQYFGPGTRLLVL.

CDR3 DNA sequence: TGCGCCAGCAGCCAAAGTCCAGGGTCCGGGGAGCTGTTTTTT. This gives the protein CASSQSPGSGELFF. J is TRBJ2-2 and V is TRBV4-1, with D perhaps TRBD1 (5 bases). Germline lookup yields CDR1 MGHRA and CDR2 YSYEKL. V was shortened by 2 bases and J by 6 bases, with 10 bases between the two germline ends. The CDR3 consists of 14 residues.

The J gene is TRBJ2-3, the V gene TRBV12-5; D gene ambiguous. Trimming cost V 5 bases and J 5 bases, with 11 bases left between them. This CDR3 is built from 13 residues. CDR1 and CDR2 (germline): LGHNT, FRNRAP. The DNA for the CDR3 is TGTGCTAGTGGTAGGAGTAGAAGAGATACGCAGTATTTT. Protein: CASGRSRRDTQYF.

The chain links TRBV5-1 to TRBJ2-1; possibly TRBD2 for D (5 bases). CDR1 and CDR2 from the germline V gene are SGHRS and YFSETQ. This CDR3 is built from 15 residues. V lost 3 bases and J 6 bases, leaving 16 bases between the germline ends. The CDR3 sequence: CASSSLASSGNEQFF. CDR3 in DNA: TGCGCCAGCAGCTCCCTAGCTTCATCGGGCAATGAGCAGTTCTTC. Looking up the rest from reference TRBV5-1 and TRBJ2-1 gives the full variable domain: KAGVTQTPRYLIKTRGQQVTLSCSPISGHRSVSWYQQTPGQGLQFLFEYFSETQRNKGNFPGRFSGRQFSNSRSEMNVSTLELGDSALYLCASSSLASSGNEQFFGPGTRLTVL.

The rearrangement uses TRBV5-6 and TRBJ2-5; maybe TRBD1 (5 bases). Trimming took 2 bases from V and 1 from J, leaving 15 bases between them. The germline gives CDR1 SGHDT, CDR2 YYEEEE. This CDR3 region has 16 residues. The CDR3 nucleotides are TGTGCCAGCAGCTTTTTTGGCAGACAGAGCCAAGAGACCCAGTACTTC. Its translation is CASSFFGRQSQETQYF.

CDR3 bases: TGTGCCAGCAGCAATCCGAGGGGGGGGTCGGAGACCCAGTACTTC. This translates into CASSNPRGGSETQYF. The gene calls are TRBV13 and TRBJ2-5, with D tentatively TRBD2 (7 bases). V lost 5 bases and J 5 bases, leaving 18 bases between the germline ends. The germline V gene encodes CDR1 PRHDT and CDR2 FYEKMQ (reference sequence). This CDR3 has 15 residues.

This chain connects TRBV2 to TRBJ2-7, with 10 bases that match TRBD2. Germline lookup yields CDR1 SNHLY and CDR2 FYNNEI. This CDR3 region has 14 residues. After removal of 4 bases from V and 3 bases from J, the junction contained 3 bases not matched to a gene. CDR3 region: CASSGLAGDYEQYF. In DNA form, the CDR3 reads TGTGCCAGCAGTGGGCTAGCGGGGGACTACGAGCAGTACTTC.

The chain carries TRBV7-7 and TRBJ2-2; unclear D gene. The CDR3 totals 15 residues. With 4 bases removed from V and 5 bases from J, the gap between germline ends came to 14 bases. Germline V gene lookup returns CDR1 SSHAT and CDR2 FNYEAQ (reference sequence). CDR3 residues: CASSSSGTGTGELFF. DNA of the CDR3: TGTGCCAGCAGCTCCTCCGGTACCGGGACCGGGGAGCTGTTTTTT.

The V call is TRBV6-1, the J call TRBJ1-3; 7 bases are a match to TRBD1. The CDR3 spans 15 residues. V gave up 6 bases and J gave up 3 bases; unmatched junction bases: 8. Germline loops: CDR1 MNHNS, CDR2 SASEGT. This CDR3 reads CASRKGADIGNTIYF. DNA of the CDR3: TGTGCCAGCAGGAAGGGGGCGGACATTGGAAACACCATATATTTT.

The CDR3 nucleotides read TGTGCCAGCAGCCGGCCTTCAGGGTCAACCTACGAGCAGTACTTC. Its protein is CASSRPSGSTYEQYF. The chain is built from TRBV28 and TRBJ2-7; a possible D gene is TRBD1 (5 bases). This CDR3 has 15 amino acids. V was clipped by 6 bases and J by 2 bases, with 17 bases between them. Germline V lookup: CDR1 MDHEN, CDR2 SYDVKM.

The chain joins TRBV23-1 to TRBJ2-1; D is possibly TRBD1 (7 bases). TRBV23-1 is recorded as an ORF, its role being uncertain. The CDR3 is made up of 16 amino acids. The V and J ends lost 0 bases and 3 bases respectively, with 12 bases between them. In DNA, the CDR3 is TGCGCCAGCAGTCAATCGTCCAGGGGGGTCTACAATGAGCAGTTCTTC. This encodes CASSQSSRGVYNEQFF.

The gene calls are TRBV30 and TRBJ2-3; D not certain. V lost 0 bases and J lost 11, with 12 bases in between. Germline CDR1 GTSNPN, CDR2 SVGIG (reference sequence). The CDR3 consists of 12 residues. In DNA, the CDR3 is TGTGCCTGGAGTGTACGCGGCGGCCGGCAGTATTTT. Protein: CAWSVRGGRQYF. The variable domain in full, completed from reference TRBV30 and TRBJ2-3, reads SQTIHQWPATLVQPVGSPLSLECTVEGTSNPNLYWYRQAAGRGLQLLFYSVGIGQISSEVPQNLSASRPQDRQFILSSKKLLLSDSGFYLCAWSVRGGRQYFGPGTRLTVL.

The rearrangement uses TRBV7-6 and TRBJ2-7; a possible D gene is TRBD1 (6 bases). The CDR3 covers 14 residues. Between the trimmed V and J ends, which lost 5 bases and 3 bases, there was a span of 14 bases. CDR1 and CDR2 (germline): SGHVS, FNYEAQ. CDR3: CASSLGHRNYEQYF. CDR3 coding DNA: TGTGCCAGCAGCCTGGGACACAGGAACTACGAGCAGTACTTC.

The genes are TRBV6-5 and TRBJ1-5; D gene uncertain. The germline V and J ends were trimmed by 0 bases and 6 bases, with 6 bases remaining between them. CDR1 and CDR2 (germline): MNHEY, SVGAGI. CDR3 length equals 13 residues. The CDR3 sequence: CASSYSRTQPQHF. The CDR3 nucleotides read TGTGCCAGCAGTTACTCGAGAACTCAGCCCCAGCATTTT.

The chain joins TRBV6-6 to TRBJ2-1; D is unclear. Per germline, CDR1 MNHNY and CDR2 SVGAGI (reference sequence). Trimming took off 4 bases at V and 12 bases at J, with 13 bases between the two ends. The CDR3 is 12 residues long. The CDR3 reads CASSSPTGPQFF. Here the CDR3 DNA reads TGTGCCAGCAGTTCACCGACTGGTCCGCAGTTCTTC.

CDR3 nucleotides: TGTGCCAGCAGCGTACTTAGCGGGATAGAGGGTGAGCAGTTCTTC. Translated: CASSVLSGIEGEQFF. This chain joins TRBV9 and TRBJ2-1; 8 nucleotides match TRBD2. V shed 1 base, J shed 9 bases, and the junction held 9 bases outside the gene matches. The germline V gene encodes CDR1 SGDLS and CDR2 YYNGEE. The CDR3 loop spans 15 amino acids.

The rearrangement joins TRBV6-5 to TRBJ1-1, with a possible D match to TRBD1 (5 bases). V was cut by 6 bases and J by 5 bases, with 19 bases left in between. The germline V gene has CDR1 MNHEY and CDR2 SVGAGI. This CDR3 has 15 amino acids. The CDR3, as DNA: TGTGCCAGCAGCGGGAGGGGACGGGGGGGAACTGAAGCTTTCTTT. It translates to CASSGRGRGGTEAFF.

The rearrangement uses TRBV7-6 and TRBJ2-5; a possible D gene is TRBD1 (6 bases). With 1 base removed from V and 4 bases from J, the gap between germline ends came to 13 bases. The germline V gene has CDR1 SGHVS and CDR2 FNYEAQ. The CDR3 contains 15 residues. DNA for the CDR3: TGTGCCAGCAGCTTAGGGGGGCCGGGATCAGAGACCCAGTACTTC. This encodes CASSLGGPGSETQYF.

The V call is TRBV2, the J call TRBJ1-2, with no clear D. CDR3 length: 12 amino acids. Trimming left V 4 bases short and J 2 bases short, with 5 bases between. From germline, CDR1 is SNHLY and CDR2 FYNNEI. CDR3 nucleotides: TGTGCCAGCAGTGGACTAAACTATGGCTACACCTTC. It specifies CASSGLNYGYTF.

This chain links TRBV11-2 with TRBJ1-2; tentatively, D is TRBD1 (6 bases). Trimming left V 4 bases short and J 7 bases short, with 13 bases between. CDR1 is SGHAT and CDR2 is FQNNGV in the germline V gene. CDR3 size: 13 residues. The DNA of the CDR3 is TGTGCCAGCAGCTCCCACAGGGCCGGTGGCTACACCTTC. Translated: CASSSHRAGGYTF.

The chain carries TRBV7-6 and TRBJ1-5; D is perhaps TRBD1 (5 bases). CDR3 length: 15 residues. Deletions cut 3 bases from V and 3 bases from J, with 12 bases between. Germline CDR1 reads SGHVS; CDR2 reads FNYEAQ. The CDR3 coding sequence is TGTGCCAGCAGCTTCTTAGACAGCCCCAATCAGCCCCAGCATTTT. Its translation is CASSFLDSPNQPQHF.

This rearrangement joins TRBV27 to TRBJ2-1; the match to TRBD2 covers 10 bases. Looked up from germline, CDR1 is MNHEY and CDR2 is SMNVEV (reference sequence). The trim removed 5 bases at V and 9 bases at J, leaving 10 bases unmatched. The length of the CDR3 is 15 residues. The CDR3 DNA reads as TGTGCCAGCAGTCCAGCGGGAGGGATGAGCGGTGAGCAGTTCTTC. Residues: CASSPAGGMSGEQFF.